What follows describes a single T cell receptor (beta chain). TCRdb's table, derived via immunoSEQ multiplex PCR, lists solely in-frame clones and lacks some. The table shows roughly 70,000 clones, with approximately 90% occurring only once. These data come from a study of T cell changes during pregnancy in multiple sclerosis. Germline V lookup: CDR1 ENHRY, CDR2 SYGVKD. This CDR3 has 16 residues. The junction had 0 bases not matched to a gene; V was cut back by 2 bases and J by 0 bases. The sample was peripheral blood, taken in the third trimester of pregnancy. The source is a female donor with multiple sclerosis, enrolled in a pregnancy study. The V call is TRBV10-3, the J call TRBJ2-1, with 11 bases aligning to TRBD2. The CDR3 spells CAISEGLAGSYNEQFF. CDR3 sequence (DNA): TGTGCCATCAGTGAGGGACTAGCGGGCTCCTACAATGAGCAGTTCTTC.